This is a list of T cell receptor beta chains from one sample in a study of T-cell memory formation after mild COVID-19. In TCRdb, the 5' RACE reads were re-called with MiXCR into one record per CDR3 protein. This sample carries around 300,000 distinct CDR3 sequences, roughly 13% of them seen once, and the ten largest clones take under 25%. Sequencing was carried out using PBMCs or a T cell subset sorted from them (not recorded which). Every receptor here comes from a young man who had mild COVID-19 (a few samples of this study predate the infection). Cell type and time point are not known. Each CDR3 is given with its conserved first and last residue. The size of a clone is reported for some rows only, either as once, few or many, or as a class for expanded clones.

>TRBV20-1|.|12|TRBJ2-3
CSARARPDTQYF
>TRBV27|.|17|TRBJ2-7
CASSLLVGETGKGEQYF
>TRBV4-3|few|14|TRBJ1-2
CASSLIWGDYGYTF
>TRBV7-2|few|18|TRBJ2-7
CASSPLCGGPTSSYEQYF
>TRBV7-2|many|11|TRBJ2-5
CASSLGWTQYF
>TRBV6-6|few|17|TRBJ1-2
CASSFWDRWDRVRGYTF
>TRBV7-2|.|15|TRBJ2-5
CASSLRRASGETQYF
>TRBV7-6|.|16|TRBJ2-2
CASSPLRGRNTGELFF
>TRBV24-1|many|13|TRBJ2-1
CATSEYDRNEQFF
>TRBV12-3/TRBV12-4|.|15|TRBJ1-2
CASSSPWTGDYGYTF
>TRBV4-3|few|16|TRBJ1-4
CASSQGGAYSGEKLFF
>TRBV5-1|few|13|TRBJ1-3
CASQDSTSSTIYF
>TRBV27|.|14|TRBJ2-2
CASSFWTGSGELFF
>TRBV5-1|few|15|TRBJ2-3
CASSPNGQGTDTQYF
>TRBV4-1|few|13|TRBJ2-7
CASSPQLSYEQYF
>TRBV2|.|13|TRBJ2-5
CASSQTGKETQYF
>TRBV20-1|.|13|TRBJ2-5
CSAPRTSRETQYF
>TRBV29-1|.|15|TRBJ2-5
CSVEDSAGGLETQYF
>TRBV29-1|.|13|TRBJ2-1
CSARTSAYNEQFF
>TRBV20-1|.|14|TRBJ1-2
CSARGQTANYGYTF
>TRBV24-1|few|16|TRBJ2-6
CATSDPGASGANVLTF
>TRBV7-2|few|13|TRBJ1-1
CASSAHMNTEAFF